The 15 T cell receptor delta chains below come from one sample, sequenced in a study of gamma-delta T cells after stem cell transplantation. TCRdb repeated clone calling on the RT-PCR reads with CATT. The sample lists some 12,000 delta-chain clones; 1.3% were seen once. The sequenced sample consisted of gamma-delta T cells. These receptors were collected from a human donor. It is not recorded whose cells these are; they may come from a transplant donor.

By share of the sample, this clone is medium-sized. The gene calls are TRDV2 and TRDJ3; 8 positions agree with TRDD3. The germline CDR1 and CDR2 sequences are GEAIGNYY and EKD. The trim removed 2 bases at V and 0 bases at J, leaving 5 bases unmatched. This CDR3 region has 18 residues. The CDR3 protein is CACDRLGDSSWDTRQMFF. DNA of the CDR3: TGTGCCTGTGACAGGCTGGGGGACAGCTCCTGGGACACCCGACAGATGTTTTTC.

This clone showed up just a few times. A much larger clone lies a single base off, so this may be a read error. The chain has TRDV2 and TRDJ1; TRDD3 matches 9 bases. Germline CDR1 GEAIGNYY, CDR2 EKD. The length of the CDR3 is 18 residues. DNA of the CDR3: TGTGCCTATGACAAGCTCCGGGGGGATACAAGGTACACCGATAAACTCATCTTT. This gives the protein CAYDKLRGDTRYTDKLIF.

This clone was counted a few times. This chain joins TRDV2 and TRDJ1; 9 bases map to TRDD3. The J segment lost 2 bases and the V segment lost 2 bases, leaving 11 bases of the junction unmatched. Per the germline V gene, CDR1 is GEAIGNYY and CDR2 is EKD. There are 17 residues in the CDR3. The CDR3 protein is CACDRLGDPLGTDKLIF. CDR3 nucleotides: TGTGCCTGTGACAGACTGGGGGACCCCCTCGGGACCGATAAACTCATCTTT.

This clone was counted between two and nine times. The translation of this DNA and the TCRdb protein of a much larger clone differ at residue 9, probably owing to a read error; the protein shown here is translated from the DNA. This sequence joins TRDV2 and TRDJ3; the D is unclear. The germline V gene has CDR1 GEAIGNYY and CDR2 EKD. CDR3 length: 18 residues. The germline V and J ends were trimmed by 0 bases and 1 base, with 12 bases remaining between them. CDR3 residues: CACDTLRSRSWDTRQMFF. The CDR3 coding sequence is TGTGCCTGTGACACCCTACGGTCGAGATCCTGGGACACCCGACAGATGTTTTTC.

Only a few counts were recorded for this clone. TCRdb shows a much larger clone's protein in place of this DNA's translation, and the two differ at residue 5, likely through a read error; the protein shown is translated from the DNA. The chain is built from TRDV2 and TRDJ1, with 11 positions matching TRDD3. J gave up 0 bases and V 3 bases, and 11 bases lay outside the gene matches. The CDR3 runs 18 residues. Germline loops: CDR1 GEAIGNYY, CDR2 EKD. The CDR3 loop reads CACDSVLGDNQHTDKLIF. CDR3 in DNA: TGTGCCTGTGACTCCGTACTGGGGGATAATCAGCACACCGATAAACTCATCTTT.

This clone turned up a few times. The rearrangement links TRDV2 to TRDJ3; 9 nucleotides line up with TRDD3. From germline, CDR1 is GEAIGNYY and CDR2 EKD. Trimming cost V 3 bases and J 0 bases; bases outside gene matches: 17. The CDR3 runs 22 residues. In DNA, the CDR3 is TGTGCCTGTGACGTAGCGGGGACTGGGGGACACCTTGACTCCTGGGACACCCGACAGATGTTTTTC. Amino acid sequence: CACDVAGTGGHLDSWDTRQMFF.

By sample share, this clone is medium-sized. The CDR3 DNA sequence: TGTGCCTGTGATAACGTGGGGTCCGACACCGATAAACTCATCTTT. This sequence encodes CACDNVGSDTDKLIF. The rearrangement links TRDV2 to TRDJ1, with D perhaps TRDD3 (5 bases). The germline V and J ends were trimmed by 4 bases and 0 bases, with 14 bases remaining between them. CDR1 is GEAIGNYY and CDR2 is EKD in the germline V gene. The CDR3 has 15 amino acids.

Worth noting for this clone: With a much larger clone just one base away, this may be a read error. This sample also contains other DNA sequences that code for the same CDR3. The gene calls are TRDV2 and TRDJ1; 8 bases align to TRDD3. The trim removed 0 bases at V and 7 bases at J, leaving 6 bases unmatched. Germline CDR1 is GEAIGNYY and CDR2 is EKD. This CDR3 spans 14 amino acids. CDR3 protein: CACDTVGGFPKLIF. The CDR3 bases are TGTGCCTGTGACACCGTTGGGGGATTCCCTAAACTCATCTTT.

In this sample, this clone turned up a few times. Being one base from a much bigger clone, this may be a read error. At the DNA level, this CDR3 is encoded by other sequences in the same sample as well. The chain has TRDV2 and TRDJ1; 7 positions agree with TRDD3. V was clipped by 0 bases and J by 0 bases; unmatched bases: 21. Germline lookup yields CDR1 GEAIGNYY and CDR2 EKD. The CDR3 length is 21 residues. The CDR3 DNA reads TGTGCCTGTGACACCGTAACTTACTCGAGGGTGGGGGACCCTCACACCGATAAACTCATCTTT. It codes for CACDTVTYSRVGDPHTDKLIF.

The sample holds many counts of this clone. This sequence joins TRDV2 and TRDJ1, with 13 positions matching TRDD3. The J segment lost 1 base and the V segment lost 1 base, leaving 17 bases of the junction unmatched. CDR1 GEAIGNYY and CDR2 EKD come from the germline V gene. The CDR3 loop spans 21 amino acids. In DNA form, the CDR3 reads TGTGCCTGTGACACGGTCGAACAAACTGGGGGATACGAATTAATCACCGATAAACTCATCTTT. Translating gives CACDTVEQTGGYELITDKLIF.

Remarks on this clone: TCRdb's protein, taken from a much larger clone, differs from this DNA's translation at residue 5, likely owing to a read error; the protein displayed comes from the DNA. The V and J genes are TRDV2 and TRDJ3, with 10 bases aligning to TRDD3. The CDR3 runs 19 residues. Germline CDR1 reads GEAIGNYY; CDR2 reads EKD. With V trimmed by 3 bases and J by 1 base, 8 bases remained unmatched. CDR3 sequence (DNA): TGTGCCTGTGACGCAGCCGGGGGATACGCGTCCTGGGACACCCGACAGATGTTTTTC. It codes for CACDAAGGYASWDTRQMFF.

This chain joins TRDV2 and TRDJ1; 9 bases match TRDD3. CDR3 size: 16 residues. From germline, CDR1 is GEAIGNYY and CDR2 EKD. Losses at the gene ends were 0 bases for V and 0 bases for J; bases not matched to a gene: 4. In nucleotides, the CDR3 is TGTGCCTGTGACACCGTAGGGGGGATACACACCGATAAACTCATCTTT. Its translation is CACDTVGGIHTDKLIF.

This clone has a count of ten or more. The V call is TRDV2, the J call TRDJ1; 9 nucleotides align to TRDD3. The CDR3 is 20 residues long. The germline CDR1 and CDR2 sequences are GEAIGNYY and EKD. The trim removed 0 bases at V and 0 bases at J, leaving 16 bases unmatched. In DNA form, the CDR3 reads TGTGCCTGTGACACCGTTCGTCTGGGGGATCCAAGGAGGTACACCGATAAACTCATCTTT. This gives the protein CACDTVRLGDPRRYTDKLIF.

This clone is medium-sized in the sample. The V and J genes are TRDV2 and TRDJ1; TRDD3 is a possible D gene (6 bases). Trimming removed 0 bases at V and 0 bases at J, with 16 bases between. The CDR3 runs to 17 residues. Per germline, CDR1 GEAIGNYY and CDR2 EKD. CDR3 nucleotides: TGTGCCTGTGACACCGCTTTCGGGGGACGTTACACCGATAAACTCATCTTT. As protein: CACDTAFGGRYTDKLIF.

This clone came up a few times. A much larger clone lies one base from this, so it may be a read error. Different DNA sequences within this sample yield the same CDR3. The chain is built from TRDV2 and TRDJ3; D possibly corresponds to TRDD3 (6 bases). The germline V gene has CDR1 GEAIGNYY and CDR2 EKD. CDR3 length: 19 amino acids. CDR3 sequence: CACDISGASPSWDTRQMFF. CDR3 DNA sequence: TGTGCCTGCGACATATCTGGGGCCTCCCCATCCTGGGACACCCGACAGATGTTTTTC.